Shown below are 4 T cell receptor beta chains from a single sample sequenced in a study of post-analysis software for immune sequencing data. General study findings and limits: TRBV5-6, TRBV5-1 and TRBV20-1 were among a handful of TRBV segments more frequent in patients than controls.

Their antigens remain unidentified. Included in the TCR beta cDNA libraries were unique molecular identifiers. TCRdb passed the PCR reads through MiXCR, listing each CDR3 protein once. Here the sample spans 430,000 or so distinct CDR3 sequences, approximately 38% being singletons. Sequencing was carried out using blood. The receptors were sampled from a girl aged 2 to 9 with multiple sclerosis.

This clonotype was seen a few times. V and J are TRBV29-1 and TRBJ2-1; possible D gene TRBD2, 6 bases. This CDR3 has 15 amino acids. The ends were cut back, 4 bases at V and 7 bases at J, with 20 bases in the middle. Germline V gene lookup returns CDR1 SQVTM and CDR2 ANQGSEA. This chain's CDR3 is CSVAKGLANWNEQFF. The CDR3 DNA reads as TGCAGCGTTGCCAAAGGGCTAGCGAATTGGAATGAGCAGTTCTTC.

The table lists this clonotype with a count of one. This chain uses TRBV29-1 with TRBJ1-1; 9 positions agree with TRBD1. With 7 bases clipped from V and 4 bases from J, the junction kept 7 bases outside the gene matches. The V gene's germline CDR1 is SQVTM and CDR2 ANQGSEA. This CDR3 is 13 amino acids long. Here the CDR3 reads CSAQGTGLTEAFF. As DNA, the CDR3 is TGCAGCGCCCAAGGGACAGGGCTCACTGAAGCTTTCTTT.

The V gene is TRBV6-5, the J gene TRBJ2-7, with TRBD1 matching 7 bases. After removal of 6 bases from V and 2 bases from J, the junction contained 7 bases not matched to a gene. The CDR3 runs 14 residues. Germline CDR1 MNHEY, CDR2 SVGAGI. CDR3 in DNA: TGTGCCAGCAGCCCTACAGGGGCCGCCTACGAGCAGTACTTC. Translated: CASSPTGAAYEQYF.

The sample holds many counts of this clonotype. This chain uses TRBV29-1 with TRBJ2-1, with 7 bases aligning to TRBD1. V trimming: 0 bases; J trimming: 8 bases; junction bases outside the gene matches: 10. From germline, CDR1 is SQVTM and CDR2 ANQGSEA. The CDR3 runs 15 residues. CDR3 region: CSVEDWTRGRDEQFF. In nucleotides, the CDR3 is TGCAGCGTTGAAGATTGGACGAGGGGGCGCGATGAGCAGTTCTTC.